A single sample is the source of the 13 T cell receptor beta chains below, sequenced in a study of T cell changes during pregnancy in multiple sclerosis. TCRdb's table, derived via immunoSEQ multiplex PCR, lists solely in-frame clones and lacks some. The sample carries 55,000 to 85,000 clones, about 91% recorded once. The starting material was peripheral blood, obtained after pregnancy. Every receptor here comes from a female donor with multiple sclerosis, enrolled in a pregnancy study.

The rearrangement uses TRBV18 and TRBJ2-7, with 10 bases matching TRBD2. The CDR3 loop spans 16 amino acids. Trimming took 5 bases from V and 2 from J; bases not matched to a gene: 9. The germline V gene has CDR1 KGHSH and CDR2 LQKENI. This chain's CDR3 is CASSYGASGSPYEQYF. The DNA of the CDR3 is TGTGCCAGCTCATACGGGGCTAGCGGGAGTCCCTACGAGCAGTACTTC.

The gene calls are TRBV11-2 and TRBJ1-1, with D perhaps TRBD1 (6 bases). CDR1 is SGHAT, CDR2 FQNNGV, per germline. The CDR3 runs to 15 residues. V was pared by 1 base and J by 4 bases, with 13 bases between. CDR3 protein: CASSLVDRGATEAFF. CDR3 sequence (DNA): TGTGCCAGCAGCTTAGTGGACAGAGGGGCCACTGAAGCTTTCTTT.

J is TRBJ2-4 and V is TRBV5-5, with 14 bases that match TRBD2. The CDR3 runs 18 residues. The germline V gene encodes CDR1 SGHKS and CDR2 YYEKEE (reference sequence). Trimming at V came to 4 bases and at J to 2 bases, leaving 8 bases not matched to a gene. CDR3 in DNA: TGTGCCAGCAGCCTGAGACTAGCGGGAGGGGGGTCCAAAAACATTCAGTACTTC. It is translated as CASSLRLAGGGSKNIQYF.

The chain uses TRBV11-3 and TRBJ2-1; possible D gene TRBD2, 6 bases. CDR1 is SGHNT and CDR2 is YENEEA in the germline V gene. Trimming removed 5 bases at V and 12 bases at J, with 11 bases between. The CDR3 length is 11 residues. CDR3 region: CASSAGPVQFF. The DNA for the CDR3 is TGTGCCAGCAGCGCGGGACCGGTGCAGTTCTTC.

The chain links TRBV7-9 to TRBJ1-2, with D maybe TRBD1 (5 bases). The V gene's germline CDR1 is SEHNR and CDR2 FQNEAQ (reference sequence). The CDR3 totals 14 residues. The V and J ends lost 0 bases and 3 bases respectively, with 8 bases between them. The CDR3 loop is CASSLAGADYGYTF. DNA for the CDR3: TGTGCCAGCAGCTTAGCTGGGGCAGACTATGGCTACACCTTC.

The chain couples TRBV6-4 to TRBJ1-1; D is ambiguous. Deletions cut 6 bases from V and 0 bases from J, with 8 bases between. CDR1 is MRHNA and CDR2 is SNTAGT in the germline V gene. There are 13 residues in the CDR3. This CDR3 reads CASRKTVNTEAFF. The CDR3, as DNA: TGTGCCAGCAGGAAAACAGTGAACACTGAAGCTTTCTTT.

The chain links TRBV5-1 to TRBJ1-4; 10 nucleotides line up with TRBD1. The CDR3 spans 16 residues. Per germline, CDR1 SGHRS and CDR2 YFSETQ. Trimming took 3 bases from V and 6 from J; bases not matched to a gene: 8. CDR3 in amino acids: CASSSTPGQGYEKLFF. The CDR3 DNA reads as TGCGCCAGCAGCTCCACGCCGGGACAGGGGTATGAAAAACTGTTTTTT.

The chain carries TRBV13 and TRBJ1-1; weak D call: TRBD1 (5 bases). This CDR3 contains 13 residues. V lost 8 bases, J lost 5 bases, and 15 bases lay in between. Looked up from germline, CDR1 is PRHDT and CDR2 is FYEKMQ (reference sequence). The CDR3 bases are TGTGCCAGCGGCCGGGGGGGAGGAACTGAAGCTTTCTTT. It encodes CASGRGGGTEAFF. Supplemented by reference TRBV13 and TRBJ1-1, the full variable domain reads AAGVIQSPRHLIKEKRETATLKCYPIPRHDTVYWYQQGPGQDPQFLISFYEKMQSDKGSIPDRFSAQQFSDYHSELNMSSLELGDSALYFCASGRGGGTEAFFGQGTRLTVV.

This rearrangement joins TRBV12-1 to TRBJ2-1; the listed D gene, TRBD2, was not tested against the DNA. TRBV12-1 is annotated as a pseudogene. The CDR3 has 17 residues. DNA of the CDR3: TGTGCCAGCAGCTTTGCCTCGGGACTAGCGAGGTACAATGAGCAGTTCTTC. Translated, it gives CASSFASGLARYNEQFF.

The chain couples TRBV7-2 to TRBJ2-5; 16 bases agree with TRBD2. This CDR3 has 18 amino acids. Germline assignment: CDR1 SGHTA and CDR2 FQGNSA. V lost 5 bases and J lost 2; bases outside the gene matches: 8. The CDR3 sequence: CASSKSGLAGGLQETQYF. The DNA for the CDR3 is TGTGCCAGCAGCAAATCGGGACTAGCGGGAGGGCTGCAAGAGACCCAGTACTTC.

The CDR3 region is CASSPSTGQPYGYTF. The CDR3 bases are TGTGCCAGCTCACCGTCTACGGGACAGCCCTATGGCTACACCTTC. The rearrangement links TRBV18 to TRBJ1-2; 7 bases match TRBD1. This CDR3 comprises 15 residues. Germline lookup yields CDR1 KGHSH and CDR2 LQKENI. V shed 3 bases, J shed 4 bases, and the junction held 8 bases outside the gene matches.

The chain recombines TRBV11-2 with TRBJ2-3, with TRBD2 matching 7 bases. The V gene's germline CDR1 is SGHAT and CDR2 FQNNGV. The V and J ends lost 2 bases and 4 bases, in that order; junction bases with no gene match: 9. The CDR3 runs 16 residues. Written as DNA, the CDR3 is TGTGCCAGCAGCTTACGACTGGCGGGAGAAGCAGATACGCAGTATTTT. The encoded protein is CASSLRLAGEADTQYF.

The chain employs TRBV27 and TRBJ2-1, with D perhaps matching TRBD2 (6 bases). Between the trimmed V and J ends, which lost 3 bases and 6 bases, there was a span of 15 bases. From germline, CDR1 is MNHEY and CDR2 SMNVEV (reference sequence). The CDR3 totals 15 residues. The CDR3 nucleotides read TGTGCCAGCAGTTTTATCGGGAGTCCCCTCAATGAGCAGTTCTTC. Protein product: CASSFIGSPLNEQFF.